The rows below give T cell receptor beta chains drawn from one sample of a study of blood T cell repertoires in COVID-19. Sequenced by immunoSEQ multiplex PCR; TCRdb stores in-frame clones only, minus some. The sample contains about 400,000 clones, less than 90% of which appear only once. Source material: PBMCs or T cells enriched from blood (not recorded which). Source of these receptors: a woman younger than 45 who had recovered from COVID-19. The CDR3 runs from the conserved cysteine through the conserved F or W. D genes are given only for firm matches. Expanded clones get a size class; other rows say once, few or many, or leave the size out.

j_gene: TRBJ1-3; d_gene: .; v_gene: TRBV15; abundance: .; CDR3nt: TGTGCCACCAGCAGAGATAGGGCAGGGGGAAACACCATATATTTT; CDR3aa: CATSRDRAGGNTIYF
j_gene: TRBJ1-1; d_gene: TRBD1; v_gene: TRBV11-2; abundance: .; CDR3nt: TGTGCCAGCAGCCCAGACAGGGGTGAAGCTTTCTTT; CDR3aa: CASSPDRGEAFF
j_gene: TRBJ2-5; d_gene: TRBD2; v_gene: TRBV7-8; abundance: .; CDR3nt: TGTGCCAGCAGCCCCCGGGGGGGTTGGCAAGAGACCCAGTACTTC; CDR3aa: CASSPRGGWQETQYF
j_gene: TRBJ2-7; d_gene: TRBD1; v_gene: TRBV4-1; abundance: .; CDR3nt: TGCGCCAGCAGCCCACTCCAAACAGGGGACGGCCTCTACGAGCAGTACTTC; CDR3aa: CASSPLQTGDGLYEQYF
j_gene: TRBJ1-5; d_gene: TRBD1; v_gene: TRBV6-1; abundance: .; CDR3nt: TGTGCCAGCAGTGACGGGACAGGAGGCAATCAGCCCCAGCATTTT; CDR3aa: CASSDGTGGNQPQHF
j_gene: TRBJ1-2; d_gene: .; v_gene: TRBV27; abundance: .; CDR3nt: TGTGCCAGCAGACAGCTGGACAGCCGTTATGGCTACACCTTC; CDR3aa: CASRQLDSRYGYTF
j_gene: TRBJ1-5; d_gene: .; v_gene: TRBV6-9; abundance: .; CDR3nt: TGTGCCAGCAGTCGGACGACTCAGGGTTTACAGCCCCAGCATTTT; CDR3aa: CASSRTTQGLQPQHF
j_gene: TRBJ2-1; d_gene: TRBD2; v_gene: TRBV27; abundance: once; CDR3nt: TGTGCCAGCAGTCTTAGCGGGGGGGCCGGTAATGAGCAGTTCTTC; CDR3aa: CASSLSGGAGNEQFF
j_gene: TRBJ2-2; d_gene: .; v_gene: TRBV27; abundance: .; CDR3nt: TGTGCCAGCAGTTTCGGCGGAAACACCGGGGAGCTGTTTTTT; CDR3aa: CASSFGGNTGELFF
j_gene: TRBJ2-7; d_gene: TRBD1; v_gene: TRBV4-2; abundance: .; CDR3nt: TGTGCCAGCAGCCAAGGGGGACAGCCCTACGAGCAGTACTTC; CDR3aa: CASSQGGQPYEQYF
j_gene: TRBJ1-1; d_gene: .; v_gene: TRBV15; abundance: .; CDR3nt: TGTGCCACCAGCAGAGGAAAACAGGGCACTGAAGCTTTCTTT; CDR3aa: CATSRGKQGTEAFF
j_gene: TRBJ1-1; d_gene: .; v_gene: TRBV29-1; abundance: .; CDR3nt: TGCAGCGTTGGGGCCAGGGGAGCCCGTGGCACTGAAGCTTTCTTT; CDR3aa: CSVGARGARGTEAFF
j_gene: TRBJ1-4; d_gene: TRBD1; v_gene: TRBV2; abundance: few; CDR3nt: TGTGCCAGCAGGATGACAGGGGTGAATGAAAAACTGTTTTTT; CDR3aa: CASRMTGVNEKLFF
j_gene: TRBJ1-2; d_gene: TRBD1; v_gene: TRBV10-3; abundance: .; CDR3nt: TGTGCCATCAGTGAGTCGCAGGGGGCGGTCTATGGCTACACCTTC; CDR3aa: CAISESQGAVYGYTF
j_gene: TRBJ2-5; d_gene: TRBD1; v_gene: TRBV7-2; abundance: .; CDR3nt: TGTGCCAGCAGCTTTTGGACAGGCCAAGAGACCCAGTACTTC; CDR3aa: CASSFWTGQETQYF
j_gene: TRBJ2-1; d_gene: TRBD2; v_gene: TRBV10-3; abundance: .; CDR3nt: TGTGCCATCAGTGAGATGGCGGGGGGACAAGGAGAGCAGTTCTTC; CDR3aa: CAISEMAGGQGEQFF
j_gene: TRBJ1-2; d_gene: .; v_gene: TRBV10-1; abundance: .; CDR3nt: TGCGCCATACATTTAACAGAGACCAACTATGGCTACACCTTC; CDR3aa: CAIHLTETNYGYTF
j_gene: TRBJ1-3; d_gene: .; v_gene: TRBV12-5; abundance: .; CDR3nt: TGTGCTAGTGGTTTGAGGGACACATACGAGTCCTCTGGAAACACCATATATTTT; CDR3aa: CASGLRDTYESSGNTIYF
j_gene: TRBJ2-5; d_gene: .; v_gene: TRBV3-1/TRBV3-2; abundance: .; CDR3nt: TGTGCCAGCAGCCAGACTAGACAAGAGACCCAGTACTTC; CDR3aa: CASSQTRQETQYF
j_gene: TRBJ1-1; d_gene: TRBD1; v_gene: TRBV30; abundance: once; CDR3nt: TGTGCCTGGGGGGGACAGGGTCAGGGAGAAGCTTTCTTT; CDR3aa: CAWGGQGQGEAFF
j_gene: TRBJ2-7; d_gene: TRBD1; v_gene: TRBV9; abundance: .; CDR3nt: TGTGCCAGCAGCGTAGAACAGGGGAGCCCCTACGAGCAGTACTTC; CDR3aa: CASSVEQGSPYEQYF
j_gene: TRBJ2-2; d_gene: .; v_gene: TRBV28; abundance: few; CDR3nt: TGTGCCAGCAGTTTAGACGAGGAGTTAGGTGGGACCGGGGAGCTGTTTTTT; CDR3aa: CASSLDEELGGTGELFF
j_gene: TRBJ2-7; d_gene: .; v_gene: TRBV19; abundance: .; CDR3nt: TGTGCCAGTAGTCTTACAAAGGGGAAGCTTGACTACGAGCAGTACTTC; CDR3aa: CASSLTKGKLDYEQYF
j_gene: TRBJ2-7; d_gene: .; v_gene: TRBV5-1; abundance: .; CDR3nt: TGCGCCAGCAGCATAGGTAGCGGTCTCCGTTCCTACGAGCAGTACTTC; CDR3aa: CASSIGSGLRSYEQYF
j_gene: TRBJ2-3; d_gene: TRBD1; v_gene: TRBV5-6; abundance: once; CDR3nt: TGTGCCAGCAGCTGGTACAGGGGCAAAGCAGATACGCAGTATTTT; CDR3aa: CASSWYRGKADTQYF
j_gene: TRBJ2-2; d_gene: TRBD2; v_gene: TRBV9; abundance: .; CDR3nt: TGTGCCAGCAGCGTAGAATCTAGCGGGAACACGAACACCGGGGAGCTGTTTTTT; CDR3aa: CASSVESSGNTNTGELFF